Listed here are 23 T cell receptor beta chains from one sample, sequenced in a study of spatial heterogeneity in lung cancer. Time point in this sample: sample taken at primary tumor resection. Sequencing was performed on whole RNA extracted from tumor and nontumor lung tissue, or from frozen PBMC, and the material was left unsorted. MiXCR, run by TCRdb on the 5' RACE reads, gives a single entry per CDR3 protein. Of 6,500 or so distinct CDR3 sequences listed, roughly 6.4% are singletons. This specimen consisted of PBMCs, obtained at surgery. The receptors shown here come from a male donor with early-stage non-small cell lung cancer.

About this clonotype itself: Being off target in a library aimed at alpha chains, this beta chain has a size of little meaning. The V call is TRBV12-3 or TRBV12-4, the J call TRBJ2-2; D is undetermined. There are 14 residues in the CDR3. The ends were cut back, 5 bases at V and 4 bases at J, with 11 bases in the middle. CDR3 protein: CASSLGIRTGELFF. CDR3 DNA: TGTGCCAGCAGTCTGGGGATTCGCACCGGGGAGCTGTTTTTT.

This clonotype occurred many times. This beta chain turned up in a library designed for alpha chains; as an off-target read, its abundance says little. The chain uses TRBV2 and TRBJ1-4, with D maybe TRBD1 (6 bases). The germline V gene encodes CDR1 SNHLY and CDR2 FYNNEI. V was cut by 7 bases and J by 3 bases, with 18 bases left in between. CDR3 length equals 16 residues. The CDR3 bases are TGTGCCAGCACCAAAAAGGGGGGAGTCGCTAATGAAAAACTGTTTTTT. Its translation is CASTKKGGVANEKLFF.

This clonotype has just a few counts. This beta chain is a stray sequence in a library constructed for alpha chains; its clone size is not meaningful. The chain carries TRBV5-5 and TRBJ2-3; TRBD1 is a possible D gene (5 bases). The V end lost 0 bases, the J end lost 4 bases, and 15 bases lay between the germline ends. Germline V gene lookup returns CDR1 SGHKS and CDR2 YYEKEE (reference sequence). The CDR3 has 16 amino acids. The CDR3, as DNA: TGTGCCAGCAGCTTGGGGGGCGCGAATGACGCAGATACGCAGTATTTT. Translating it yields CASSLGGANDADTQYF.

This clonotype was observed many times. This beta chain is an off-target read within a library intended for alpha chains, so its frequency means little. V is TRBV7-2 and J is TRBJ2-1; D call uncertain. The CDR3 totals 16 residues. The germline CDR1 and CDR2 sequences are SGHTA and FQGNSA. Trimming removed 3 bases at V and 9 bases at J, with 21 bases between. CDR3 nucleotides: TGTGCCAGCAGCTTCCAATCCACACCCGGCTCCGGTGAGCAGTTCTTC. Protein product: CASSFQSTPGSGEQFF.

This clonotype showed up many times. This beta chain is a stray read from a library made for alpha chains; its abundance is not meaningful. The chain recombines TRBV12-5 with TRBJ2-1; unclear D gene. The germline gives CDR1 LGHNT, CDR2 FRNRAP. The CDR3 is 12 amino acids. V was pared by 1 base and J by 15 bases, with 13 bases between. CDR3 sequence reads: CASGLEDARPFF. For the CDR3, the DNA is TGTGCTAGTGGTTTGGAGGACGCCCGGCCGTTCTTC.

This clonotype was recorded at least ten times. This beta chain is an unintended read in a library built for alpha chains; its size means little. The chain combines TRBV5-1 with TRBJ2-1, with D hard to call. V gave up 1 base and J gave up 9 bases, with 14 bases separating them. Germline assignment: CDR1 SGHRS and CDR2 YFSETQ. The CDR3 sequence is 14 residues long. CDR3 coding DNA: TGCGCCAGCAGCTTGTCAGGACCCCAGACTGAGCAGTTCTTC. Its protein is CASSLSGPQTEQFF. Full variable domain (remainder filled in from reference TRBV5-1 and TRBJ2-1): KAGVTQTPRYLIKTRGQQVTLSCSPISGHRSVSWYQQTPGQGLQFLFEYFSETQRNKGNFPGRFSGRQFSNSRSEMNVSTLELGDSALYLCASSLSGPQTEQFFGPGTRLTVL.

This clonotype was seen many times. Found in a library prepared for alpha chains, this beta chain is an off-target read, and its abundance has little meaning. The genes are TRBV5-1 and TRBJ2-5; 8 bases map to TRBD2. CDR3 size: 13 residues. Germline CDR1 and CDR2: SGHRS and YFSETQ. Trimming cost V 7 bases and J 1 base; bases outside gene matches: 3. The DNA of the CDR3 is TGCGCCAGCTCGGGGGGGGCCCAAGAGACCCAGTACTTC. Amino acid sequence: CASSGGAQETQYF.

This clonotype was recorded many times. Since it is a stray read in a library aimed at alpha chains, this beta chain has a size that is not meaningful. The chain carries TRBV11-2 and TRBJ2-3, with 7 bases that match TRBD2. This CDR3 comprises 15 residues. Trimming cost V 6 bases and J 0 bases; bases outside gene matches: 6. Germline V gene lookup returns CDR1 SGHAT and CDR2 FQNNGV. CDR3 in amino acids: CASSTGGSSTDTQYF. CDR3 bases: TGTGCCAGCAGTACGGGAGGCTCTAGCACAGATACGCAGTATTTT.

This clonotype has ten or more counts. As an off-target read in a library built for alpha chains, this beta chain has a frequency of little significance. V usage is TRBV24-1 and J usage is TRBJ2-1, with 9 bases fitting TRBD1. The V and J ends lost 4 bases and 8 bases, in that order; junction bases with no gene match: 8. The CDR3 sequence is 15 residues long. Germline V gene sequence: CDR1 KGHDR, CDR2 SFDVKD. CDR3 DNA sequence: TGTGCCACCAGTGAGGGACAGGGTGAAGTAGATGAGCAGTTCTTC. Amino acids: CATSEGQGEVDEQFF.

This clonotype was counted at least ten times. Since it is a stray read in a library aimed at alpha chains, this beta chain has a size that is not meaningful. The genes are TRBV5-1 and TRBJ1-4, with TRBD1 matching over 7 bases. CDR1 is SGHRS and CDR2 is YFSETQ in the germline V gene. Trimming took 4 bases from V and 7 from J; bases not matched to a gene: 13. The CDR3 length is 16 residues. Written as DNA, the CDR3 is TGCGCCAGCAGCAACGGCACAGGGGCCCGGGGTGAAAAACTGTTTTTT. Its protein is CASSNGTGARGEKLFF.

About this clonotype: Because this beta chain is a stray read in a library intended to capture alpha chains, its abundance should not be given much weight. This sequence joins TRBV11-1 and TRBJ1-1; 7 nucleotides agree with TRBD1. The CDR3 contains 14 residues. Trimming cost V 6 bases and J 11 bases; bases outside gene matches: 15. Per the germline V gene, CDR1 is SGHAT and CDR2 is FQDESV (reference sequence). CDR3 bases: TGTGCCAGCAGGTATAACAGACAGGGCGGCGAGGCTTTCTTT. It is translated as CASRYNRQGGEAFF. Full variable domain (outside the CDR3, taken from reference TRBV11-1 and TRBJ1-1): EAEVAQSPRYKITEKSQAVAFWCDPISGHATLYWYRQILGQGPELLVQFQDESVVDDSQLPKDRFSAERLKGVDSTLKIQPAELGDSAMYLCASRYNRQGGEAFFGQGTRLTVV.

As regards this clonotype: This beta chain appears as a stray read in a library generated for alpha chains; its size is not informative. CDR3 in amino acids: CASSPDRVQAFF. The DNA for the CDR3 is TGTGCCAGCAGTCCAGACAGGGTTCAGGCTTTCTTT. The rearrangement uses TRBV28 and TRBJ1-1; 7 bases match TRBD1. The CDR3 sequence is 12 residues long. J gave up 11 bases and V 5 bases, and 8 bases lay outside the gene matches. Germline lookup yields CDR1 MDHEN and CDR2 SYDVKM.

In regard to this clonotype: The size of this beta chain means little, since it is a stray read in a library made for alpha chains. The CDR3 nucleotides read TGCAGTGCTAGAGACCTAAGGGCAGGGAACAATGAGCAGTTCTTC. It yields the protein CSARDLRAGNNEQFF. This sequence joins TRBV20-1 and TRBJ2-1; TRBD1 is a possible D gene (5 bases). CDR1 DFQATT and CDR2 SNEGSKA come from the germline V gene (reference sequence). Trimming shortened V by 0 bases and J by 5 bases, and 14 bases separated the two germline ends. CDR3 length: 15 residues.

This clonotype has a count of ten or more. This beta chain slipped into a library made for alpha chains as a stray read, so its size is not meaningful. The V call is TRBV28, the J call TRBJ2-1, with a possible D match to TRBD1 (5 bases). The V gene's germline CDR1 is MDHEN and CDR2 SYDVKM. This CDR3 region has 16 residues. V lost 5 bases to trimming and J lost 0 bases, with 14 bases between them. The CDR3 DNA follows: TGTGCCAGCAGTGCATCCCCCCAGGGCTCCTACAATGAGCAGTTCTTC. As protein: CASSASPQGSYNEQFF. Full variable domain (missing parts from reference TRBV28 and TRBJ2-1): DVKVTQSSRYLVKRTGEKVFLECVQDMDHENMFWYRQDPGLGLRLIYFSYDVKMKEKGDIPEGYSVSREKKERFSLILESASTNQTSMYLCASSASPQGSYNEQFFGPGTRLTVL.

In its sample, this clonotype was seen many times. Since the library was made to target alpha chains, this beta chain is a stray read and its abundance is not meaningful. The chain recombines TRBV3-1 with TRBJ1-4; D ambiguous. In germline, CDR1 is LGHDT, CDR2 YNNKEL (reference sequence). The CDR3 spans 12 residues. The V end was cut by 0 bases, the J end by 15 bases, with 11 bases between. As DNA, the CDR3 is TGTGCCAGCAGCCAAGATAATAGGCCTGTGTTTTTT. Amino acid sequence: CASSQDNRPVFF.

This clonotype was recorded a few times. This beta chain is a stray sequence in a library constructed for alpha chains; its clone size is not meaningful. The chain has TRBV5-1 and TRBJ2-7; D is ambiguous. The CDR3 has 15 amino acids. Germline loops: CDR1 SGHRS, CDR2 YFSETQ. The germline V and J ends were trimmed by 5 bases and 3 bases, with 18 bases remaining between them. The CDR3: CASRRSDENYYEQYF. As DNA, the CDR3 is TGCGCCAGCAGGCGTTCGGACGAGAATTACTACGAGCAGTACTTC.

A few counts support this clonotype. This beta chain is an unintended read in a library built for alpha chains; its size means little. CDR3 sequence reads: CASSQGTSGGTSTDTQYF. The CDR3 DNA follows: TGTGCCAGCAGCCAAGGGACTAGCGGGGGAACAAGCACAGATACGCAGTATTTT. The rearrangement links TRBV4-2 to TRBJ2-3; 13 nucleotides line up with TRBD2. Germline V lookup: CDR1 LGHNA, CDR2 YNFKEQ. The CDR3 contains 18 residues. V was pared by 1 base and J by 0 bases, with 4 bases of the junction left unmatched.

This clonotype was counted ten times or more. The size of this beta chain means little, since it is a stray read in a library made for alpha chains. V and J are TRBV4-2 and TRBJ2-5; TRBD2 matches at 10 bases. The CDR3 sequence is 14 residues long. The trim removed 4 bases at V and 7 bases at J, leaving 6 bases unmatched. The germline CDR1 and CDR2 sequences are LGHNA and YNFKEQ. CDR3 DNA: TGTGCCAGCAGCCCTGAGCGGGGGGGCGTGACCCAGTACTTC. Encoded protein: CASSPERGGVTQYF.

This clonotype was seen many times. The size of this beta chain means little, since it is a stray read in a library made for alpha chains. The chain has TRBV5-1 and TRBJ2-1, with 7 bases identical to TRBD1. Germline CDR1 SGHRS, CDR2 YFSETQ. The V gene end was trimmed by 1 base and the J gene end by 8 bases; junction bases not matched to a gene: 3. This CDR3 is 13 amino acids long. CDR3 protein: CASSLWQGDEQFF. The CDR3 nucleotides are TGCGCCAGCAGCTTGTGGCAGGGGGATGAGCAGTTCTTC.

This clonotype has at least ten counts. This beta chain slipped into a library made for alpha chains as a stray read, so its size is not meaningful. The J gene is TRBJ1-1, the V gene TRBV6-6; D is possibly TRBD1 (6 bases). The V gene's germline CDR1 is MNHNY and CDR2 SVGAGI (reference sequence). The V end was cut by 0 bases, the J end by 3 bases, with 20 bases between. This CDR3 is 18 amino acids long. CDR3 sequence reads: CASSYSTSQQGGDTEAFF. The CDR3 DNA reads TGTGCCAGCAGTTACTCGACATCCCAACAGGGAGGGGACACTGAAGCTTTCTTT.

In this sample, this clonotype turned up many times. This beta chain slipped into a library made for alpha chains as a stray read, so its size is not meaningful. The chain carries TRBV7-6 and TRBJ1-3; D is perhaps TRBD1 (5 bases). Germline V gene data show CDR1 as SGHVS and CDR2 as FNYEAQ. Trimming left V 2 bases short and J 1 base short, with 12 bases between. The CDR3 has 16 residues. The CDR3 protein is CASSLWDRSSGNTIYF. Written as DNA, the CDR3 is TGTGCCAGCAGCTTATGGGACCGATCTTCTGGAAACACCATATATTTT.

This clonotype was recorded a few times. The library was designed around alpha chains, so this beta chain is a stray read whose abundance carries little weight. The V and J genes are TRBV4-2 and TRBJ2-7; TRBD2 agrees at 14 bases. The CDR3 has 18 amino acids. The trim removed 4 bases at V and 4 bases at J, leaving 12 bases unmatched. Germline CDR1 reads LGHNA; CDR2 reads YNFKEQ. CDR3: CASSRGVGLAGEMYEQYF. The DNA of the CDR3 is TGTGCCAGCAGCCGGGGAGTGGGACTAGCGGGAGAAATGTACGAGCAGTACTTC.

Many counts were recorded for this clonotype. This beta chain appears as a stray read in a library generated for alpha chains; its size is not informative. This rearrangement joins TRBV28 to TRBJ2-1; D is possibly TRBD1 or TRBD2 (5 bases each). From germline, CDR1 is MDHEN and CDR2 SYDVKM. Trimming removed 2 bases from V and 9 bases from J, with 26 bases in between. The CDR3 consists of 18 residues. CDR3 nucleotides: TGTGCCAGCAGTTTAGACGAGGGCAGGGAACTTGAGAGTGGTGAGCAGTTCTTC. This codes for CASSLDEGRELESGEQFF.